This entry lists 29 T cell receptor beta chains sequenced from one sample in a study of spatial heterogeneity in lung cancer. As for time point: sample taken at primary tumor resection. The study sequenced unsorted whole RNA from tumor, nontumor lung or frozen PBMC. MiXCR was run by TCRdb on the 5' RACE reads, yielding one entry per CDR3 protein. The table shows tens of thousands of distinct CDR3 sequences, with roughly 8.7% occurring only once. Source: PBMCs, taken at surgery. Receptors were obtained from a male donor with early-stage non-small cell lung cancer.

The sample holds a few counts of this clonotype. The V gene is TRBV12-3 or TRBV12-4, the J gene TRBJ2-7; D unresolved. The CDR3 is made up of 9 amino acids. V lost 3 bases and J lost 12, with 6 bases in between. In DNA, the CDR3 is TGTGCCAGCAGTTTGCCGCTGTACTTC. Translated: CASSLPLYF.

This clonotype was observed once. V gene TRBV20-1 combines with J gene TRBJ2-1; D unresolved. The germline V and J ends were trimmed by 3 bases and 8 bases, with 17 bases remaining between them. CDR1 is DFQATT, CDR2 SNEGSKA, per germline (reference sequence). The CDR3 sequence is 14 residues long. The CDR3 here is CSARALKGNYEQFF. The CDR3 DNA is TGCAGTGCTAGGGCCCTCAAGGGAAACTATGAGCAGTTCTTC.

This chain connects TRBV7-3 to TRBJ2-1, with D possibly being TRBD1 or TRBD2 (5 bases each). The V gene's germline CDR1 is SGHTA and CDR2 FQGTGA. With 1 base removed from V and 6 bases from J, the gap between germline ends came to 16 bases. The CDR3 is 16 residues long. The CDR3 reads CASSLNAGGVSNEQFF. The CDR3 DNA reads TGTGCCAGCAGCTTAAACGCTGGGGGAGTTAGCAATGAGCAGTTCTTC.

This clonotype was seen repeatedly, ten times or more. The CDR3: CASSRGSGDYEQYF. In nucleotides, the CDR3 is TGTGCCAGCAGCCGAGGTTCTGGGGACTACGAGCAGTACTTC. This rearrangement joins TRBV7-7 to TRBJ2-7; D gene ambiguous. V shed 5 bases and J shed 3 bases, with 14 bases lying between them. The germline V gene has CDR1 SSHAT and CDR2 FNYEAQ (reference sequence). The CDR3 extends over 14 amino acids.

The genes are TRBV27 and TRBJ2-1; TRBD2 might be the D (6 bases). The ends were cut back, 2 bases at V and 9 bases at J, with 14 bases in the middle. Germline V gene sequence: CDR1 MNHEY, CDR2 SMNVEV (reference sequence). This CDR3 has 14 amino acids. DNA of the CDR3: TGTGCCAGCAGTTTAATACTAGCAGACGGTGAGCAGTTCTTC. Protein sequence: CASSLILADGEQFF.

The gene calls are TRBV6-5 and TRBJ2-3, with a possible D match to TRBD1 (6 bases). Germline V gene lookup returns CDR1 MNHEY and CDR2 SVGAGI. The V gene lost 11 bases and the J gene lost 4 bases, with 16 bases spanning the gap. The CDR3 consists of 13 residues. The CDR3 sequence: CAASRGNSDTQYF. CDR3 nucleotide sequence: TGTGCCGCCTCGAGGGGGAATTCAGATACGCAGTATTTT.

The genes are TRBV7-9 and TRBJ2-5; 8 bases line up with TRBD1. With 4 bases clipped from V and 3 bases from J, the junction kept 4 bases outside the gene matches. The CDR3 length is 14 residues. Looked up from germline, CDR1 is SEHNR and CDR2 is FQNEAQ (reference sequence). This chain's CDR3 is CASSSGTGKETQYF. CDR3 sequence (DNA): TGTGCCAGCAGCTCGGGGACAGGAAAAGAGACCCAGTACTTC.

A few counts support this clonotype. The rearrangement uses TRBV7-2 and TRBJ2-5; 9 bases are a match to TRBD2. V lost 8 bases, J lost 4 bases, and 11 bases stayed unmatched. The CDR3 has 15 amino acids. The germline CDR1 and CDR2 sequences are SGHTA and FQGNSA. The CDR3 DNA follows: TGTGCCAGCGGATATAGCGGGGGAGCAGGAGAGACCCAGTACTTC. Protein: CASGYSGGAGETQYF.

This clonotype was picked up a small number of times. The chain carries TRBV28 and TRBJ2-3, with D tentatively TRBD2 (5 bases). With 5 bases removed from V and 5 bases from J, the gap between germline ends came to 11 bases. This CDR3 region has 13 residues. The V gene's germline CDR1 is MDHEN and CDR2 SYDVKM. CDR3 in amino acids: CASSGGPQDTQYF. CDR3 nucleotides: TGTGCCAGCAGTGGAGGCCCCCAAGATACGCAGTATTTT.

This clonotype was picked up many times. The J gene is TRBJ1-2, the V gene TRBV12-3 or TRBV12-4; D remains unclear. The CDR3 runs 13 residues. The ends were cut back, 2 bases at V and 8 bases at J, with 12 bases in the middle. The CDR3 reads CASSLNTPGGYTF. CDR3 nucleotides: TGTGCCAGCAGTTTAAACACTCCTGGAGGCTACACCTTC.

The chain has TRBV7-9 and TRBJ2-1; 7 nucleotides agree with TRBD1. There are 14 residues in the CDR3. The trim removed 6 bases at V and 8 bases at J, leaving 10 bases unmatched. Germline V gives CDR1 SEHNR, CDR2 FQNEAQ (reference sequence). The DNA of the CDR3 is TGTGCCAGCAGTCCGACAGGGTTTAGCGATGAGCAGTTCTTC. It translates to CASSPTGFSDEQFF.

The chain joins TRBV28 to TRBJ1-6; D not resolved. The V end lost 3 bases, the J end lost 10 bases, and 10 bases lay between the germline ends. Germline CDR1 MDHEN, CDR2 SYDVKM. This CDR3 spans 13 amino acids. CDR3 sequence: CASSLAVHSPLHF. DNA of the CDR3: TGTGCCAGCAGTTTGGCGGTCCACTCACCCCTCCACTTT.

The genes are TRBV11-3 and TRBJ2-1, with 13 bases identical to TRBD2. CDR3 length equals 16 residues. V was pared by 5 bases and J by 5 bases, with 6 bases of the junction left unmatched. Germline V gives CDR1 SGHNT, CDR2 YENEEA. CDR3 sequence: CASSHRTSGSHNEQFF. CDR3 DNA: TGTGCCAGCAGCCACCGGACTAGCGGGAGCCACAATGAGCAGTTCTTC.

V and J are TRBV2 and TRBJ2-7; D gene uncertain. Trimming cost V 7 bases and J 1 base, with 2 bases left between them. The CDR3 totals 10 residues. Germline CDR1 SNHLY, CDR2 FYNNEI. The CDR3 reads CASNSYEQYF. As DNA, the CDR3 is TGTGCCAGCAATTCCTACGAGCAGTACTTC. Full variable domain (missing parts from reference TRBV2 and TRBJ2-7): EPEVTQTPSHQVTQMGQEVILRCVPISNHLYFYWYRQILGQKVEFLVSFYNNEISEKSEIFDDQFSVERPDGSNFTLKIRSTKLEDSAMYFCASNSYEQYFGPGTRLTVT.

This clonotype was observed at least ten times. The rearrangement links TRBV6-4 to TRBJ1-5; D may be TRBD1 (5 bases). Germline V gene lookup returns CDR1 MRHNA and CDR2 SNTAGT. Trimming took 7 bases from V and 11 from J, leaving 6 bases between them. This CDR3 has 9 residues. In DNA, the CDR3 is TGTGCCAGCACGGGGGCCCAGCATTTT. Amino acid sequence: CASTGAQHF.

The rearrangement links TRBV28 to TRBJ1-4, with D perhaps matching TRBD1 (5 bases). Germline CDR1 MDHEN, CDR2 SYDVKM. This CDR3 is 15 amino acids long. V was pared by 5 bases and J by 7 bases, with 17 bases between. For the CDR3, the DNA is TGTGCCAGCAGTCTCCTTCAGGGCGAGGGTGAAAAACTGTTTTTT. This codes for CASSLLQGEGEKLFF.

J is TRBJ1-1 and V is TRBV20-1; maybe TRBD1 (6 bases). Germline-derived CDR1 and CDR2 are DFQATT and SNEGSKA (reference sequence). The length of the CDR3 is 13 residues. Trimming cost V 4 bases and J 3 bases, with 12 bases left between them. DNA of the CDR3: TGCAGTGCTAAAAGGGGGTCGGACACTGAAGCTTTCTTT. This codes for CSAKRGSDTEAFF.

CDR3 residues: CASSLYFGQGYEQYF. The CDR3 DNA reads TGCGCCAGCAGCCTTTACTTCGGCCAGGGCTACGAGCAGTACTTC. The chain has TRBV5-1 and TRBJ2-7, with D perhaps matching TRBD1 (5 bases). The CDR3 covers 15 residues. From germline, CDR1 is SGHRS and CDR2 YFSETQ. Trimming pared 4 bases from V and 3 bases from J, leaving 17 bases between.

This clonotype was seen a few times. The genes are TRBV19 and TRBJ1-5, with TRBD1 matching 9 bases. Trimming at V came to 5 bases and at J to 5 bases, leaving 4 bases not matched to a gene. The CDR3 extends over 14 amino acids. The germline V gene encodes CDR1 LNHDA and CDR2 SQIVND (reference sequence). Here the CDR3 reads CASSGQGFDQPQHF. CDR3 nucleotide sequence: TGTGCCAGTAGTGGACAGGGGTTCGATCAGCCCCAGCATTTT.

This clonotype has only a few counts. This chain connects TRBV25-1 to TRBJ2-5, with D perhaps TRBD2 (5 bases). The CDR3 sequence is 14 residues long. The V and J ends lost 3 bases and 3 bases respectively, with 11 bases between them. Germline V lookup: CDR1 MGHDK, CDR2 SYGVNS. The CDR3 reads CASSEPGNKETQYF. The CDR3 DNA reads as TGTGCCAGCAGTGAGCCGGGGAACAAAGAGACCCAGTACTTC.

This clonotype was detected a few times. This chain connects TRBV2 to TRBJ1-4, with D perhaps TRBD1 (6 bases). Trimming took 10 bases from V and 3 from J, leaving 12 bases between them. Looked up from germline, CDR1 is SNHLY and CDR2 is FYNNEI. The CDR3 sequence is 13 residues long. CDR3 in DNA: TGTGCCAACACCGGACAGCCTAATGAAAAACTGTTTTTT. Its protein is CANTGQPNEKLFF. The full variable domain, with the rest looked up from reference TRBV2 and TRBJ1-4, is EPEVTQTPSHQVTQMGQEVILRCVPISNHLYFYWYRQILGQKVEFLVSFYNNEISEKSEIFDDQFSVERPDGSNFTLKIRSTKLEDSAMYFCANTGQPNEKLFFGSGTQLSVL.

The sample holds many counts of this clonotype. V is TRBV29-1 and J is TRBJ2-2; D ambiguous. Germline V CDR1 and CDR2: SQVTM, ANQGSEA. This CDR3 has 11 residues. Trimming removed 4 bases at V and 3 bases at J, with 3 bases between. The CDR3 loop is CSVGDTGELFF. The CDR3 DNA reads as TGCAGCGTTGGAGACACCGGGGAGCTGTTTTTT.

The J gene is TRBJ2-3, the V gene TRBV29-1; either TRBD1 or TRBD2 may supply D (5 bases each). Germline loops: CDR1 SQVTM, CDR2 ANQGSEA. With 3 bases removed from V and 5 bases from J, the gap between germline ends came to 9 bases. This CDR3 is built from 12 residues. The CDR3 DNA is TGCAGCGTTGATGGGGGAAAAGATACGCAGTATTTT. It is translated as CSVDGGKDTQYF.

This clonotype was counted only a few times. The chain recombines TRBV2 with TRBJ1-2; no reliable D call. CDR1 is SNHLY, CDR2 FYNNEI, per germline. With 7 bases removed from V and 5 bases from J, the gap between germline ends came to 11 bases. CDR3 length: 12 residues. The CDR3 region is CASNPDRYGYTF. CDR3 nucleotides: TGTGCCAGCAACCCGGACCGGTATGGCTACACCTTC.

The chain recombines TRBV4-2 with TRBJ1-2; tentatively, D is TRBD1 (6 bases). V was clipped by 4 bases and J by 5 bases, with 11 bases between them. Germline lookup yields CDR1 LGHNA and CDR2 YNFKEQ. This CDR3 comprises 13 residues. The CDR3 loop reads CASSLRDKYGYTF. DNA of the CDR3: TGTGCCAGCAGCCTGCGGGACAAGTATGGCTACACCTTC.

This clonotype occurred a few times. V usage is TRBV19 and J usage is TRBJ1-5; D is unclear. In germline, CDR1 is LNHDA, CDR2 SQIVND (reference sequence). The CDR3 is 14 amino acids. V was trimmed by 8 bases and J by 4 bases, leaving 15 bases between them. The CDR3 reads CASVGPLTNQPQHF. In DNA form, the CDR3 reads TGTGCCAGTGTCGGACCGTTGACAAATCAGCCCCAGCATTTT.

This clonotype was observed many times. The rearrangement links TRBV28 to TRBJ1-2, with TRBD1 as a possible D gene (6 bases). Germline-derived CDR1 and CDR2 are MDHEN and SYDVKM. The CDR3 spans 12 residues. V was clipped by 10 bases and J by 12 bases, with 21 bases between them. CDR3 nucleotide sequence: TGTGCCACCCACGAACAGGGAGGGTTAAACACCTTC. This translates into CATHEQGGLNTF.

This clonotype occurred a few times. V gene TRBV7-2 combines with J gene TRBJ2-4, with 7 bases matching TRBD1. The CDR3 sequence is 16 residues long. With 3 bases clipped from V and 2 bases from J, the junction kept 7 bases outside the gene matches. The V gene's germline CDR1 is SGHTA and CDR2 FQGNSA. The CDR3 is CASSFASGGTKNIQYF. For the CDR3, the DNA is TGTGCCAGCAGCTTCGCGTCAGGGGGAACCAAAAACATTCAGTACTTC. Complete variable domain (other parts from reference TRBV7-2 and TRBJ2-4): GAGVSQSPSNKVTEKGKDVELRCDPISGHTALYWYRQSLGQGLEFLIYFQGNSAPDKSGLPSDRFSAERTGGSVSTLTIQRTQQEDSAVYLCASSFASGGTKNIQYFGAGTRLSVL.

This clonotype was seen at least ten times. This chain uses TRBV6-1 with TRBJ2-7; no clear D. Trimming shortened V by 4 bases and J by 6 bases, and 16 bases separated the two germline ends. Looked up from germline, CDR1 is MNHNS and CDR2 is SASEGT. This CDR3 spans 14 amino acids. The CDR3 DNA reads TGTGCCAGCAGTGTCGACCGGGTTAAAGGCGAGCAGTACTTC. Protein product: CASSVDRVKGEQYF.